This TCR beta chain was documented in a study of shared clonotypes between healthy human individuals. General study findings and limits: Larger estimated richness was generally seen in naive subsets than in memory subsets. Among four donors, about 4.6% of naive CD4 clonotypes were found in common.

The length of the CDR3 is 13 residues. The V end lost 3 bases, the J end lost 4 bases, and 9 bases lay between the germline ends. Germline V lookup: CDR1 MDHEN, CDR2 SYDVKM. The data were produced by immunoSEQ multiplex PCR, yet TCRdb's version contains in-frame clones alone and is incomplete. The sample carries about 690,000 clones, 90% recorded once. As for this clone: Its antigen remains unidentified.

The sample taken for sequencing was memory CD8+ T cells from PBMCs. Subset meaning: CD45RO+ cells pooled with CCR7-negative TemRA cells. The source of this sequence is a man aged 18-30 years in good health. Some clones in this sample may be carry-over from other donors' samples. The chain employs TRBV28 and TRBJ1-1; unclear D gene. The CDR3 coding sequence is TGTGCCAGCAGTTTTGACCTCTCCACTGAAGCTTTCTTT. This translates into CASSFDLSTEAFF.